Below, 23 T cell receptor beta chains from the same sample are listed, as sequenced in a study of shared clonotypes between healthy human individuals. Measured with immunoSEQ multiplex PCR; TCRdb has only the in-frame clones, and not every one. Counted here are around 2.3 million clones, 90% to 97% occurring once; the ten biggest clones make up approximately 0.13%. Sample: naive CD4+ T cells sorted from blood. Subset indicated: CD45RA+ positively selected. These receptors were collected from a man younger than 30 in good health.

The V call is TRBV5-1, the J call TRBJ1-1, with 7 nucleotides matching TRBD1. The J segment lost 5 bases and the V segment lost 4 bases, leaving 11 bases of the junction unmatched. The CDR3 consists of 15 residues. From germline, CDR1 is SGHRS and CDR2 YFSETQ. The DNA for the CDR3 is TGCGCCAGCAGCGCCCTAGAGACAGGGAAAACTGAAGCTTTCTTT. This gives the protein CASSALETGKTEAFF. Filled out from reference TRBV5-1 and TRBJ1-1, the complete variable domain reads KAGVTQTPRYLIKTRGQQVTLSCSPISGHRSVSWYQQTPGQGLQFLFEYFSETQRNKGNFPGRFSGRQFSNSRSEMNVSTLELGDSALYLCASSALETGKTEAFFGQGTRLTVV.

CDR3 sequence reads: CATKLGPIIYSNQPQHF. The CDR3 DNA sequence: TGTGCCACCAAGCTAGGGCCTATTATTTATAGCAATCAGCCCCAGCATTTT. J is TRBJ1-5 and V is TRBV5-6; D gene ambiguous. Germline V gene data show CDR1 as SGHDT and CDR2 as YYEEEE. The CDR3 length is 17 residues. With 9 bases removed from V and 0 bases from J, the gap between germline ends came to 22 bases.

Turning to this clone: The same CDR3 arises from other DNA sequences in this sample as well. The rearrangement links TRBV29-1 to TRBJ1-1; TRBD1 agrees at 10 bases. In germline, CDR1 is SQVTM, CDR2 ANQGSEA. V dropped 6 bases and J dropped 6; count of bases not matched to a gene: 7. The CDR3 length is 13 residues. The CDR3 sequence: CSVDRGRSAEAFF. The CDR3 DNA is TGCAGCGTCGACAGGGGGCGCAGCGCTGAAGCTTTCTTT.

The CDR3 here is CSAKDTPKAFF. For the CDR3, the DNA is TGCAGTGCCAAGGACACCCCTAAGGCTTTCTTT. This chain connects TRBV20-1 to TRBJ1-1, with D possibly being TRBD1 (5 bases). The V end lost 6 bases, the J end lost 11 bases, and 16 bases lay between the germline ends. The CDR3 length is 11 residues. Germline CDR1 and CDR2: DFQATT and SNEGSKA (reference sequence).

The chain combines TRBV2 with TRBJ2-3, with TRBD2 matching over 16 bases. This CDR3 contains 17 residues. V shed 5 bases and J 0 bases; nucleotides not matched to a gene: 2. Per the germline V gene, CDR1 is SNHLY and CDR2 is FYNNEI. The CDR3 DNA sequence: TGTGCCAGCAGTCCGGGACTAGCGGGGGGGAGCACAGATACGCAGTATTTT. As protein: CASSPGLAGGSTDTQYF.

This rearrangement joins TRBV4-1 to TRBJ2-1, with TRBD1 matching over 7 bases. V trimming: 0 bases; J trimming: 7 bases; junction bases outside the gene matches: 9. The germline V gene encodes CDR1 MGHRA and CDR2 YSYEKL. The CDR3 spans 16 residues. The CDR3 region has the DNA TGCGCCAGCAGCCAAGAGGGGCCCCCCAGGGGGAATGAGCAGTTCTTC. Translating it yields CASSQEGPPRGNEQFF.

This clone was seen a single time. V usage is TRBV19 and J usage is TRBJ1-1; D not resolved. The CDR3 runs to 14 residues. The germline V and J ends were trimmed by 7 bases and 0 bases, with 12 bases remaining between them. The V gene's germline CDR1 is LNHDA and CDR2 SQIVND (reference sequence). DNA for the CDR3: TGTGCCAGTACCCCGGGGATTTTGAACACTGAAGCTTTCTTT. Its protein is CASTPGILNTEAFF.

This sequence joins TRBV4-1 and TRBJ2-3; 7 nucleotides match TRBD2. Germline CDR1 MGHRA, CDR2 YSYEKL. The CDR3 length is 16 residues. Trimming took 1 base from V and 4 from J; bases not matched to a gene: 8. For the CDR3, the DNA is TGCGCCAGCAGCCAAGGGGGGGGGACCCCGCCAGATACGCAGTATTTT. Residues: CASSQGGGTPPDTQYF.

The V call is TRBV27, the J call TRBJ1-2, with no clear D. Germline V gene sequence: CDR1 MNHEY, CDR2 SMNVEV (reference sequence). The CDR3 loop spans 12 amino acids. V lost 9 bases, J lost 2 bases, and 10 bases lay in between. DNA of the CDR3: TGTGCCAGTTCGGTCAAGAACTATGGCTACACCTTC. Translation: CASSVKNYGYTF.

The chain uses TRBV25-1 and TRBJ1-2; TRBD1 matches at 7 bases. Germline CDR1 is MGHDK and CDR2 is SYGVNS. The CDR3 is 14 residues long. Trimming removed 5 bases from V and 5 bases from J; junction bases left unmatched: 8. The DNA for the CDR3 is TGTGCCAGCAGTCCGGGGACAGCACTTTATGGCTACACCTTC. Translating it yields CASSPGTALYGYTF.

The rearrangement uses TRBV5-8 and TRBJ2-3; D is unresolved. Germline CDR1 reads SGHTS; CDR2 reads YDEGEE. This CDR3 contains 14 residues. Between the trimmed V and J ends, which lost 4 bases and 2 bases, there was a span of 11 bases. Written as DNA, the CDR3 is TGTGCCAGCAGCCAAGGGCTAGACACAGATACGCAGTATTTT. This sequence encodes CASSQGLDTDTQYF.

This clone has just one count. Other DNA sequences in this specimen translate into the identical CDR3. The chain has TRBV7-2 and TRBJ1-1; 8 nucleotides align to TRBD1. CDR3 size: 14 residues. V shed 5 bases and J 5 bases; nucleotides not matched to a gene: 7. Germline lookup yields CDR1 SGHTA and CDR2 FQGNSA. The DNA of the CDR3 is TGTGCCAGCAGCCCCGGACAGGGAAGAACTGAAGCTTTCTTT. Its protein is CASSPGQGRTEAFF.

The gene calls are TRBV5-1 and TRBJ2-7; D gene ambiguous. Germline V gene sequence: CDR1 SGHRS, CDR2 YFSETQ. There are 15 residues in the CDR3. Between the trimmed V and J ends, which lost 5 bases and 2 bases, there was a span of 17 bases. CDR3: CASRASPGPTYEQYF. CDR3 bases: TGCGCCAGCAGGGCCTCCCCCGGACCCACCTACGAGCAGTACTTC. The full variable domain, completed using reference TRBV5-1 and TRBJ2-7, is KAGVTQTPRYLIKTRGQQVTLSCSPISGHRSVSWYQQTPGQGLQFLFEYFSETQRNKGNFPGRFSGRQFSNSRSEMNVSTLELGDSALYLCASRASPGPTYEQYFGPGTRLTVT.

The chain combines TRBV4-1 with TRBJ2-7; no definite D call. Per the germline V gene, CDR1 is MGHRA and CDR2 is YSYEKL. The CDR3 loop spans 14 amino acids. V was pared by 1 base and J by 2 bases, with 9 bases between. The CDR3 DNA reads as TGCGCCAGCAGCCAAGGCATTGGACCCTACGAGCAGTACTTC. The encoded protein is CASSQGIGPYEQYF.

The chain carries TRBV9 and TRBJ2-1; the D gene is possibly TRBD2 (6 bases). The CDR3 contains 16 residues. V lost 4 bases to trimming and J lost 0 bases, with 14 bases between them. CDR1 is SGDLS and CDR2 is YYNGEE in the germline V gene. The CDR3 region is CASSPRDSSSYNEQFF. The CDR3 DNA sequence: TGTGCCAGCAGCCCTCGGGACTCCAGCTCCTACAATGAGCAGTTCTTC.

Comments on this clone: Other nucleotide sequences in the sample specify the same CDR3. J is TRBJ2-3 and V is TRBV7-2, with D possibly matching TRBD1 (6 bases). V shed 2 bases and J shed 3 bases, with 6 bases lying between them. The germline V gene encodes CDR1 SGHTA and CDR2 FQGNSA. This CDR3 spans 13 amino acids. For the CDR3, the DNA is TGTGCCAGCAGCTTACAGGGGACAGATACGCAGTATTTT. This encodes CASSLQGTDTQYF.

V gene TRBV2 combines with J gene TRBJ2-3, with D perhaps matching TRBD1 or TRBD2 (5 bases each). Germline V CDR1 and CDR2: SNHLY, FYNNEI. The V and J ends lost 4 bases and 0 bases respectively, with 17 bases between them. This CDR3 contains 17 residues. CDR3 protein: CASSAPPGRISTDTQYF. DNA of the CDR3: TGTGCCAGCAGTGCGCCGCCGGGACGGATTAGCACAGATACGCAGTATTTT.

On this clone itself: Other DNA sequences from this sample encode an identical CDR3 as well. The CDR3 reads CASSVGLAGVNGELFF. The CDR3 region has the DNA TGTGCCAGCAGCGTAGGTCTAGCGGGAGTGAACGGGGAGCTGTTTTTT. The rearrangement uses TRBV9 and TRBJ2-2; 10 bases line up with TRBD2. Trimming took 0 bases from V and 7 from J; bases not matched to a gene: 6. Germline lookup yields CDR1 SGDLS and CDR2 YYNGEE. CDR3 length: 16 amino acids.

The V call is TRBV10-1, the J call TRBJ2-7; D perhaps matches TRBD1 (5 bases). The CDR3 is 13 amino acids. The germline V gene encodes CDR1 WNHNN and CDR2 SYGVQD (reference sequence). V was shortened by 5 bases and J by 3 bases, with 11 bases between the two germline ends. As DNA, the CDR3 is TGCGCCAGCAGTAGGGGTAATAACTACGAGCAGTACTTC. It encodes CASSRGNNYEQYF.

CDR3 coding DNA: TGTGCCAGCAGTTTAGTGGACGGGAGGGGAAGCTACACCTTC. This translates into CASSLVDGRGSYTF. The chain is built from TRBV27 and TRBJ1-2; possibly TRBD1 for D (5 bases). V lost 2 bases and J lost 9, with 16 bases in between. Germline CDR1 is MNHEY and CDR2 is SMNVEV (reference sequence). The CDR3 runs to 14 residues.

This chain uses TRBV5-6 with TRBJ2-7; TRBD1 matches at 10 bases. Germline CDR1 SGHDT, CDR2 YYEEEE. The CDR3 covers 15 residues. J was trimmed by 4 bases and V by 7 bases; bases with no gene match: 11. CDR3 in amino acids: CASAFRGTGVYEQYF. CDR3 DNA sequence: TGTGCCAGCGCCTTTAGAGGGACAGGGGTTTACGAGCAGTACTTC.

In regard to this clone: Other DNA sequences in this sample translate to the same CDR3. The rearrangement uses TRBV30 and TRBJ1-6; 9 bases fit TRBD1. The CDR3 is made up of 14 amino acids. With 1 base clipped from V and 7 bases from J, the junction kept 2 bases outside the gene matches. From germline, CDR1 is GTSNPN and CDR2 SVGIG (reference sequence). The CDR3 protein is CAWSAGQGNSPLHF. CDR3 coding DNA: TGTGCCTGGAGTGCCGGACAGGGGAATTCACCCCTCCACTTT.

The chain joins TRBV6-5 to TRBJ2-2; possible D gene TRBD2, 6 bases. Germline CDR1 is MNHEY and CDR2 is SVGAGI. Deletions cut 7 bases from V and 3 bases from J, with 9 bases between. CDR3 length: 13 amino acids. The CDR3 coding sequence is TGTGCCAGCAAGGGGACTGACACCGGGGAGCTGTTTTTT. Protein product: CASKGTDTGELFF.